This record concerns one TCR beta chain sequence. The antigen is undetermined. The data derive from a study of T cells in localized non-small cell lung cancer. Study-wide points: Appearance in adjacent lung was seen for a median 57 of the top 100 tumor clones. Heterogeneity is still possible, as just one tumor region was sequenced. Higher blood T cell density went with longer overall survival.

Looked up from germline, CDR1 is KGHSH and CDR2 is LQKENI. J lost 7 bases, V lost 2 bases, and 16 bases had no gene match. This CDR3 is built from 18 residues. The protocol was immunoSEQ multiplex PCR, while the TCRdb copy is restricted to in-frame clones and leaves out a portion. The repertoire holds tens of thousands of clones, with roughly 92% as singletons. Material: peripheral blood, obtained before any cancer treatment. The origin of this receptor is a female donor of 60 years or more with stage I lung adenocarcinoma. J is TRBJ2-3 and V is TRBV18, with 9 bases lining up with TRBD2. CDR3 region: CASSPDLAGEPDANTQYF. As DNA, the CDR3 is TGTGCCAGCTCACCAGACTTAGCGGGGGAACCAGATGCTAATACGCAGTATTTT.